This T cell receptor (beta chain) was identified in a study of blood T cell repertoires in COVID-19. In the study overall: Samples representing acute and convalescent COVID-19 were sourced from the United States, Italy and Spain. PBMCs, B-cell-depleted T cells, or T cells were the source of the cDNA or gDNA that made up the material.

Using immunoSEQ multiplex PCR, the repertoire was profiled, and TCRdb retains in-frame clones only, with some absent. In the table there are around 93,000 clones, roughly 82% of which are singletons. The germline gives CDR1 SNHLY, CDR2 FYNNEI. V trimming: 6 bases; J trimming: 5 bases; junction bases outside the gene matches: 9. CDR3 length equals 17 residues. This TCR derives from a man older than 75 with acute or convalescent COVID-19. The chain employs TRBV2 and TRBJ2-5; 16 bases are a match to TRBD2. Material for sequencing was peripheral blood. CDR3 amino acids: CASSEGLAGGSLETQYF. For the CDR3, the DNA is TGTGCCAGCAGCGAGGGACTAGCGGGAGGGTCGTTGGAGACCCAGTACTTC.